Shown below are 6 T cell receptor beta chains from a single sample sequenced in a study of CD8 T cells in Susac syndrome. RNA, at about 0.45 to 1 ug, was reverse transcribed with random hexamers. Using its own MiXCR run on the immunoSEQ multiplex PCR reads, TCRdb lists one record per CDR3 protein. The sample contains some 450,000 distinct CDR3 sequences, around 85% of which appear only once. Sequencing was done on a sample of CD8+ T cells from PBMCs. The receptors come from a human donor with multiple sclerosis.

A note on this clonotype: At one boundary the junction diverges from the germline segment, which might be a read error. V and J are TRBV6-5 and TRBJ1-1, with a weak D call TRBD1 (5 bases). CDR1 and CDR2 (germline): MNHEY, SVGAGI. The length of the CDR3 is 15 residues. CDR3 protein: CASSSEIRGDTEAFF. DNA for the CDR3: TGTGCCAGCAGTTCTGAAATTAGGGGTGACACTGAAGCTTTTTTT.

J is TRBJ2-1 and V is TRBV27, with D perhaps given as TRBD1 or TRBD2 (5 bases each). V lost 4 bases to trimming and J lost 7 bases, with 11 bases between them. From germline, CDR1 is MNHEY and CDR2 SMNVEV (reference sequence). The CDR3 runs 13 residues. In nucleotides, the CDR3 is TGTGCCAGCAGTTGGGACCTTACAAATGAGCAGTTCTTC. This sequence encodes CASSWDLTNEQFF.

This sequence joins TRBV5-1 and TRBJ2-3; D not certain. The CDR3 sequence is 16 residues long. V was pared by 0 bases and J by 0 bases, with 11 bases between. Germline CDR1 is SGHRS and CDR2 is YFSETQ. CDR3 in amino acids: CASSLAASSSTDTQYF. As DNA, the CDR3 is TGCGCCAGCAGCTTGGCCGCCAGCTCTAGCACAGATACGCAGTATTTT.

Written as DNA, the CDR3 is TGTGCCAGCAGCAGATACGGACAGGGGGACTATGGCTACACCTTC. Protein product: CASSRYGQGDYGYTF. The V gene is TRBV7-2, the J gene TRBJ1-2, with 10 positions matching TRBD1. This CDR3 has 15 residues. Losses at the gene ends were 5 bases for V and 3 bases for J; bases not matched to a gene: 6. In germline, CDR1 is SGHTA, CDR2 FQGNSA.

The rearrangement links TRBV7-9 to TRBJ2-6; D is ambiguous. The CDR3 loop spans 14 amino acids. From germline, CDR1 is SEHNR and CDR2 FQNEAQ (reference sequence). V gave up 6 bases and J gave up 0 bases, with 6 bases separating them. The CDR3 nucleotides are TGTGCCAGCAGTCCCCCCTCTGGGGCCAACGTCCTGACTTTC. It specifies CASSPPSGANVLTF.

The V call is TRBV7-9, the J call TRBJ2-2; D may be TRBD2 (6 bases). V shed 6 bases and J shed 5 bases, with 16 bases lying between them. Germline V gene data show CDR1 as SEHNR and CDR2 as FQNEAQ (reference sequence). CDR3 length: 15 residues. The CDR3: CASRGDSEGTGELFF. In nucleotides, the CDR3 is TGTGCCAGCAGGGGGGACTCCGAGGGGACCGGGGAGCTGTTTTTT.